The 12 T cell receptor beta chains given below trace back to one sample, sequenced in a study of T cell changes during pregnancy in multiple sclerosis (dated by TCRdb to the late 2010s). The library was made by the immunoSEQ multiplex PCR assay. TCRdb limited this immuneACCESS table to in-frame rearrangements with V and J called. A share of clones is missing; checked studies link under half to unresolved V genes, and the rest is unexplained. Present in this sample are tens of thousands of clones, around 89% of which were seen just once. The top ten clones comprise approximately 6.3% of the sample. Sequences were derived from CD8+ T cells from peripheral blood mononuclear cells, sampled in the first trimester of pregnancy. These receptors were obtained from a female donor with multiple sclerosis, enrolled in a pregnancy study.

V gene TRBV5-8 combines with J gene TRBJ2-7, with TRBD1 matching over 7 bases. J was trimmed by 1 base and V by 3 bases; bases with no gene match: 13. This CDR3 comprises 17 residues. Germline CDR1 SGHTS, CDR2 YDEGEE. The DNA of the CDR3 is TGTGCCAGCAGCTCACCCTTGGGGGACAGCAGTTCCTACGAGCAGTACTTC. Residues: CASSSPLGDSSSYEQYF.

The gene calls are TRBV27 and TRBJ2-7, with 7 bases that match TRBD2. The CDR3 totals 15 residues. The ends lost 2 bases at V and 4 bases at J; junction bases unmatched: 8. From germline, CDR1 is MNHEY and CDR2 SMNVEV (reference sequence). The CDR3 nucleotides read TGTGCCAGCAGTTTACGCGGGGAGGGTTGGTACGAGCAGTACTTC. It encodes CASSLRGEGWYEQYF.

The V gene is TRBV27, the J gene TRBJ2-7; D may be TRBD1 (5 bases). This CDR3 contains 15 residues. Germline V gives CDR1 MNHEY, CDR2 SMNVEV (reference sequence). Trimming left V 0 bases short and J 6 bases short, with 15 bases between. The CDR3 protein is CASSLSGQRGLEQYF. The CDR3 DNA is TGTGCCAGCAGTTTATCGGGGCAGAGAGGCCTCGAGCAGTACTTC.

The chain carries TRBV28 and TRBJ2-3, with D possibly being TRBD1 (6 bases). The ends were cut back, 7 bases at V and 0 bases at J, with 14 bases in the middle. The germline CDR1 and CDR2 sequences are MDHEN and SYDVKM. This CDR3 has 15 residues. The CDR3: CASILRTASTDTQYF. The CDR3 nucleotides read TGTGCCAGCATCCTAAGGACAGCCAGCACAGATACGCAGTATTTT.

This rearrangement joins TRBV23-1 to TRBJ2-2; 10 nucleotides agree with TRBD1. TRBV23-1 is an ORF, and what it does is uncertain. The CDR3 loop spans 17 amino acids. The ends lost 3 bases at V and 4 bases at J; junction bases unmatched: 8. This CDR3 is CASSQVMTGGITGELFF. In DNA form, the CDR3 reads TGCGCCAGCAGTCAGGTGATGACAGGGGGCATCACCGGGGAGCTGTTTTTT.

The V call is TRBV7-3, the J call TRBJ2-7; TRBD1 matches at 9 bases. The CDR3 loop spans 14 amino acids. The V gene end was trimmed by 3 bases and the J gene end by 5 bases; junction bases not matched to a gene: 5. Germline V gives CDR1 SGHTA, CDR2 FQGTGA. CDR3 in amino acids: CASSFGTGTHEQYF. The CDR3 DNA is TGTGCCAGCAGCTTCGGGACAGGGACCCACGAGCAGTACTTC.

The chain joins TRBV4-1 to TRBJ1-5; D remains ambiguous. Trimming took 3 bases from V and 6 from J, leaving 12 bases between them. Germline V gene data show CDR1 as MGHRA and CDR2 as YSYEKL. This CDR3 spans 14 amino acids. The CDR3: CASSQDEEGQPQHF. As DNA, the CDR3 is TGCGCCAGCAGCCAGGATGAAGAGGGTCAGCCCCAGCATTTT.

This clone was counted between two and nine times. The chain is built from TRBV28 and TRBJ2-5; 7 bases align to TRBD1. Germline trimming cut 2 bases from V and 4 bases from J; bases unmatched to any gene: 4. The CDR3 length is 14 residues. Germline V gene lookup returns CDR1 MDHEN and CDR2 SYDVKM. The DNA of the CDR3 is TGTGCCAGCAGTTTACCGGGACAGATAGAGACCCAGTACTTC. This sequence encodes CASSLPGQIETQYF.

This chain joins TRBV7-3 and TRBJ2-7; 7 bases are a match to TRBD2. Germline V gives CDR1 SGHTA, CDR2 FQGTGA. V was pared by 0 bases and J by 3 bases, with 8 bases of the junction left unmatched. There are 16 residues in the CDR3. The CDR3: CASSLTGGSTIYEQYF. The CDR3 region has the DNA TGTGCCAGCAGCTTAACGGGCGGGAGCACCATCTACGAGCAGTACTTC.

The chain uses TRBV7-9 and TRBJ2-1, with TRBD2 matching over 10 bases. V shed 5 bases and J 4 bases; nucleotides not matched to a gene: 5. The CDR3 spans 15 residues. CDR1 and CDR2 from the germline V gene are SEHNR and FQNEAQ (reference sequence). CDR3 sequence reads: CASSKLAGKYNEQFF. The CDR3 nucleotides read TGTGCCAGCAGCAAACTAGCGGGGAAATACAATGAGCAGTTCTTC.

This CDR3 is CASSLGGQFYEQYF. The CDR3 nucleotides are TGCGCCAGCAGCCTCGGGGGACAGTTCTACGAGCAGTACTTC. This rearrangement joins TRBV4-1 to TRBJ2-7, with D perhaps TRBD1 (7 bases). Between the trimmed V and J ends, which lost 4 bases and 3 bases, there was a span of 13 bases. The CDR3 totals 14 residues. CDR1 and CDR2 from the germline V gene are MGHRA and YSYEKL.

The chain combines TRBV6-5 with TRBJ2-2; tentative D call: TRBD1 (6 bases). The germline V gene encodes CDR1 MNHEY and CDR2 SVGAGI. The CDR3 has 14 amino acids. The V end lost 8 bases, the J end lost 3 bases, and 13 bases lay between the germline ends. The CDR3 DNA follows: TGTGCCAGCGATGAGGGGACACACACCGGGGAGCTGTTTTTT. Its translation: CASDEGTHTGELFF.